What follows is one TCR beta chain and its context. These data originate in a study of regulatory T cells in long-lasting Graves disease. Arm-PCR of CDR3 regions and iRepertoire HTBI primers were used to build TCR beta libraries. TCRdb reprocessed the multiplex PCR reads via MiXCR and lists one record per CDR3 protein. The profile covers approximately 440,000 distinct CDR3 sequences, with 23% appearing a single time and roughly 28% taken by the ten largest. Described time point: persistent/refractory GD, antithyroid drugs over 5 years with positive TRAb. Extracted RNA from PBMCs served as the source of the TCR library. An endocrinology unit in Xi'an, China, supplied the patients. The CDR3 extends over 15 amino acids. V dropped 1 base and J dropped 3 bases, with 13 bases sitting between them. Germline-derived CDR1 and CDR2 are SGHVS and FQNEAQ.

This clonotype was obtained from a female donor with Graves disease. The V and J genes are TRBV7-8 and TRBJ2-7; D perhaps matches TRBD1 (6 bases). Material: peripheral blood mononuclear cells (PBMCs), obtained when the disease was refractory, from a patient treated with antithyroid drugs. CDR3 sequence reads: CASSLGSGQDYEQYF. In DNA, the CDR3 is TGTGCCAGCAGCTTAGGTTCGGGACAAGACTACGAGCAGTACTTC.